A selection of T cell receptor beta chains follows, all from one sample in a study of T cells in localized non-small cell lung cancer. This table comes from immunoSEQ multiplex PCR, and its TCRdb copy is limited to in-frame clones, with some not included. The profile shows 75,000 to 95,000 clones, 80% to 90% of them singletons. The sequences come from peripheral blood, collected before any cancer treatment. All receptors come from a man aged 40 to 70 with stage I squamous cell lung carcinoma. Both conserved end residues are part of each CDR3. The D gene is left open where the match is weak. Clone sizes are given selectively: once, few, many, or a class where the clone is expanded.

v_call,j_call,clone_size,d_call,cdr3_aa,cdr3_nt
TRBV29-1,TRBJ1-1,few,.,CSVERVRDTEAFF,TGCAGCGTTGAGAGGGTAAGGGACACTGAAGCTTTCTTT
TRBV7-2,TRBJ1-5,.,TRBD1,CASSIDRDQPQHF,TGTGCCAGCAGCATCGACAGGGATCAGCCCCAGCATTTT
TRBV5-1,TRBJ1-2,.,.,CASSLLSAGARSSYGYTF,TGCGCCAGCAGCTTGCTTTCGGCGGGAGCGAGATCGTCCTATGGCTACACCTTC
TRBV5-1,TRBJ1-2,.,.,CASSLGAANYGYTF,TGCGCCAGCAGCCTCGGGGCAGCTAACTATGGCTACACCTTC
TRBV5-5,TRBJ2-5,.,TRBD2,CASSGGFYIQETQYF,TGTGCCAGTAGCGGGGGGTTCTATATACAAGAGACCCAGTACTTC
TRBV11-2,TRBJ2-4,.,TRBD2,CASSFLAGGPLAKNIQYF,TGTGCCAGCAGCTTCCTAGCGGGGGGACCTCTAGCCAAAAACATTCAGTACTTC
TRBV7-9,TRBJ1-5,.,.,CASSLGGGNQPQHF,TGTGCCAGCAGCTTAGGGGGTGGCAATCAGCCCCAGCATTTT
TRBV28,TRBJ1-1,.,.,CASISPTRTEAFF,TGTGCCAGCATCAGTCCGACACGCACTGAAGCTTTCTTT
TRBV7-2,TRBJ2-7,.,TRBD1,CASSRDRANTYEQYF,TGTGCCAGCAGCCGAGACAGGGCGAACACCTACGAGCAGTACTTC
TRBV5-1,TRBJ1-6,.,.,CASSLSGRNSPLHF,TGCGCCAGCAGCTTGTCCGGACGGAATTCACCCCTCCACTTT
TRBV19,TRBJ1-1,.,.,CASSIDGRGTEAFF,TGTGCCAGTAGTATAGACGGTAGGGGCACTGAAGCTTTCTTT
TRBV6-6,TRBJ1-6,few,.,CASRYHLDNSPLHF,TGTGCCAGCAGGTATCACCTTGATAATTCACCCCTCCACTTT
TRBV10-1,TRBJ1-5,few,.,CATSRQSNQPQHF,TGCGCCACATCCCGACAGAGCAATCAGCCCCAGCATTTT
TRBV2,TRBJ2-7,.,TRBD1,CASKLQGTSYEQYF,TGTGCCAGCAAGTTACAGGGGACCTCCTACGAGCAGTACTTC
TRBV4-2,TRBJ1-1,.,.,CASSQAGEGGTEAFF,TGTGCCAGCAGCCAAGCGGGGGAGGGCGGCACTGAAGCTTTCTTT
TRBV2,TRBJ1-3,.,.,CASSVDGNTIYF,TGTGCCAGCAGTGTTGATGGAAACACCATATATTTT
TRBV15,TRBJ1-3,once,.,CATSLTLEVGNTIYF,TGTGCCACCAGCCTCACCCTCGAAGTCGGAAACACCATATATTTT
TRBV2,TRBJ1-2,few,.,CAGTEGSLYGYTF,TGTGCCGGCACCGAGGGGTCCCTCTATGGCTACACCTTC
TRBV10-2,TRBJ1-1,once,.,CASSEPLIMNTEAFF,TGCGCCAGCAGTGAGCCCCTTATCATGAACACTGAAGCTTTCTTT
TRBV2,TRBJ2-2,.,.,CASTGDGKDTGELFF,TGTGCCAGCACGGGGGACGGGAAGGACACCGGGGAGCTGTTTTTT
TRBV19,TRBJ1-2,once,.,CASSIAMGSHYGYTF,TGTGCCAGTAGTATAGCGATGGGGTCCCACTATGGCTACACCTTC
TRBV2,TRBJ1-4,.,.,CASHIRVEKLFF,TGTGCCAGCCATATACGAGTTGAAAAACTGTTTTTT
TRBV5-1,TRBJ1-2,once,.,CASSLGGPNYGYTF,TGCGCCAGCAGCTTGGGCGGCCCTAACTATGGCTACACCTTC
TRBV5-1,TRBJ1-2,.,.,CASSLFTGRPNYGYTF,TGCGCCAGCAGCCTTTTTACAGGGCGTCCCAACTATGGCTACACCTTC
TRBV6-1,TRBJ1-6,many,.,CASSGTASNSPLHF,TGTGCCAGCAGTGGGACGGCCAGCAATTCACCCCTCCACTTT
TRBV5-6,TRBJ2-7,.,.,CASSSGTFTRLYEQYF,TGTGCCAGCAGCTCTGGGACATTCACGAGACTTTACGAGCAGTACTTC
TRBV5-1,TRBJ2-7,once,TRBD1,CASSRDSQGEQYF,TGCGCCAGCAGTAGGGACAGTCAAGGCGAGCAGTACTTC
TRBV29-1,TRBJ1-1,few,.,CSVVQGRVAFF,TGCAGCGTTGTGCAGGGGAGGGTAGCTTTCTTT
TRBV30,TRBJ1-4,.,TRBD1,CAWSQGVAEKLFF,TGTGCCTGGAGCCAGGGGGTGGCTGAAAAACTGTTTTTT
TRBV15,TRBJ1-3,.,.,CATRGFELGNTIYF,TGTGCCACCAGAGGGTTTGAGCTTGGAAACACCATATATTTT
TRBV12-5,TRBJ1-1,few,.,CASGLVQGEAFF,TGTGCTAGTGGTTTGGTACAGGGCGAAGCTTTCTTT
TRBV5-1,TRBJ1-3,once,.,CASSPGGGNTIYF,TGCGCCAGCAGCCCGGGCGGGGGAAACACCATATATTTT
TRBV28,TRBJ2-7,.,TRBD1,CASITSHRGEQYF,TGTGCCAGCATCACATCCCACAGGGGCGAGCAGTACTTC
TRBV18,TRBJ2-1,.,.,CASSPPALTGTRQFF,TGTGCCAGCTCACCACCGGCCCTAACCGGGACAAGACAGTTCTTC
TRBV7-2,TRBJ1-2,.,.,CASSPPRTAPVSYTF,TGTGCCAGCAGCCCCCCCAGGACGGCTCCTGTTAGCTACACCTTC
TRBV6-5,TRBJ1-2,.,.,CASRRGRHYGYTF,TGTGCCAGCAGGAGGGGCAGGCACTATGGCTACACCTTC
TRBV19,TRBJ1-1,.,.,CASSIQGLSNTEAFF,TGTGCCAGTAGTATCCAGGGGTTATCGAACACTGAAGCTTTCTTT
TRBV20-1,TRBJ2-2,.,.,CSALRSGELFF,TGCAGTGCCCTCCGATCCGGGGAGCTGTTTTTT
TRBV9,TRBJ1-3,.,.,CASSVQGRSGNTIYF,TGTGCCAGCAGCGTACAGGGAAGATCTGGAAACACCATATATTTT
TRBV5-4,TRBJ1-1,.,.,CASSFAPYTEAFF,TGTGCCAGCAGCTTCGCCCCGTACACTGAAGCTTTCTTT
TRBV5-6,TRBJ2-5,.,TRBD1,CASSSPGQGKETQYF,TGTGCCAGCAGTTCGCCGGGACAGGGAAAAGAGACCCAGTACTTC
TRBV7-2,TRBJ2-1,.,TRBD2,CASGLAGGPREQFF,TGTGCCAGCGGCCTAGCGGGGGGGCCCAGAGAGCAGTTCTTC
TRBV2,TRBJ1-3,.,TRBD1,CASSPQGGLSGNTIYF,TGTGCCAGCAGTCCCCAGGGGGGCCTCTCTGGAAACACCATATATTTT
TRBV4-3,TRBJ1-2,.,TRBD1,CASSQARQGGGYTF,TGCGCCAGCAGCCAAGCCAGGCAGGGGGGTGGCTACACCTTC
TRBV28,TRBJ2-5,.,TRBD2,CASSQSSGPRWETQYF,TGTGCCAGCAGCCAGAGTAGCGGGCCCCGTTGGGAGACCCAGTACTTC
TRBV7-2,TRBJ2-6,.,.,CASSLGSGANVLTF,TGTGCCAGCAGCTTAGGTTCTGGGGCCAACGTCCTGACTTTC
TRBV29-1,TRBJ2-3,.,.,CSALPTGGTDTQYF,TGCAGCGCGCTCCCCACGGGGGGCACAGATACGCAGTATTTT
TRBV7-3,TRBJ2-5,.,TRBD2,CASSLGIAGGISETQYF,TGTGCCAGCAGCCTCGGTATAGCGGGGGGGATCTCGGAGACCCAGTACTTC
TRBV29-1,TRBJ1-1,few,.,CSVVVGWGGEAFF,TGCAGCGTCGTAGTGGGTTGGGGTGGTGAAGCTTTCTTT
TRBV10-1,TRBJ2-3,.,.,CASSESAGRCGTDTQYF,TGCGCCAGCAGTGAGTCGGCAGGTAGGTGTGGCACAGATACGCAGTATTTT
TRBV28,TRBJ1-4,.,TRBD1,CASSLLGTGEVEKLFF,TGTGCCAGCAGTTTATTAGGGACAGGGGAAGTGGAAAAACTGTTTTTT
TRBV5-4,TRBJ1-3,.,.,CASSPGGKSGNTIYF,TGTGCCAGCAGCCCTGGGGGGAAGTCAGGAAACACCATATATTTT
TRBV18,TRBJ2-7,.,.,CASSPGTQGSYEQYF,TGTGCCAGCTCACCTGGGACCCAGGGATCCTACGAGCAGTACTTC
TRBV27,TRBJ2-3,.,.,CASGRTGSTDTQYF,TGTGCCAGCGGGAGGACAGGTAGCACAGATACGCAGTATTTT
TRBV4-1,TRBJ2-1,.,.,CASRDRGPRDEQFF,TGCGCCAGCAGGGACAGAGGTCCTAGGGATGAGCAGTTCTTC
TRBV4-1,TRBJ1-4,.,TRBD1,CASRRTGTNEKLFF,TGCGCCAGCAGGCGGACAGGGACTAATGAAAAACTGTTTTTT
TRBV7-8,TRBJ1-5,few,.,CASSLLGGSGSNQPQHF,TGTGCCAGCAGCTTACTGGGGGGATCGGGGAGCAATCAGCCCCAGCATTTT